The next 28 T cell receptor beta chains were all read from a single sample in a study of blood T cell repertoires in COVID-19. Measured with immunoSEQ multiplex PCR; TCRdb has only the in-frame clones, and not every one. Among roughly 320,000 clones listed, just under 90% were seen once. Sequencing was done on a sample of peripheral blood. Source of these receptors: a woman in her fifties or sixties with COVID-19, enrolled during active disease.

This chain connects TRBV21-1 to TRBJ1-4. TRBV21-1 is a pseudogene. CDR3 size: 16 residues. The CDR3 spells CASSPRPRDSGEKLFF. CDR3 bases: TGTGCCAGCAGCCCAAGGCCCCGGGACTCAGGGGAAAAACTGTTTTTT.

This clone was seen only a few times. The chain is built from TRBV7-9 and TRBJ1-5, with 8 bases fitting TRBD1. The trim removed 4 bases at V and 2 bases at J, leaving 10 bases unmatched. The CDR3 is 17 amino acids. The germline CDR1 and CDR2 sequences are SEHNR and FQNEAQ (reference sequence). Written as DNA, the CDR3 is TGTGCCAGCAGCTCGACAGGACAGGGTATCGGCAATCAGCCCCAGCATTTT. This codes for CASSSTGQGIGNQPQHF.

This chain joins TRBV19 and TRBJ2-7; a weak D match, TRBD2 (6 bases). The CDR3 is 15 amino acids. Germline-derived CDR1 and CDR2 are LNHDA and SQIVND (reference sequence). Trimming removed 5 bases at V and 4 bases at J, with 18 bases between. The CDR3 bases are TGTGCCAGTAGTGCGGACTATCCTAATCCGTACGAGCAGTACTTC. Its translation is CASSADYPNPYEQYF.

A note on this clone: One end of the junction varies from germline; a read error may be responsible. CDR3 sequence: CASTRSTGDLRF. DNA for the CDR3: TGCGCCAGCACTCGATCGACAGGGGACCTGCGCTTT. This rearrangement joins TRBV10-1 to TRBJ1-1; 8 nucleotides agree with TRBD1. Looked up from germline, CDR1 is WNHNN and CDR2 is SYGVQD (reference sequence). CDR3 length: 12 amino acids.

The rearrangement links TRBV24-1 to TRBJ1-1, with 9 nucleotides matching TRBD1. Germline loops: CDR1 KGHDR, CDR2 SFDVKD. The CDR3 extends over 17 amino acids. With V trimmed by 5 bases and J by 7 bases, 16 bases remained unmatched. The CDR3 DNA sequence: TGTGCCACCAGTGTCTTGCTAGGGACAGGGATCGGGGGTGAAGCTTTCTTT. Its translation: CATSVLLGTGIGGEAFF.

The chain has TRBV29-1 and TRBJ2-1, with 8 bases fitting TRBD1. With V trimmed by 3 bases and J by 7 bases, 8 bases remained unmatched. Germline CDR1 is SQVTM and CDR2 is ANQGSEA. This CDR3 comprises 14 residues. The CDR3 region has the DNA TGCAGCGTTGAGAGGAGGACAGGGTCAAATGAGCAGTTCTTC. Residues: CSVERRTGSNEQFF.

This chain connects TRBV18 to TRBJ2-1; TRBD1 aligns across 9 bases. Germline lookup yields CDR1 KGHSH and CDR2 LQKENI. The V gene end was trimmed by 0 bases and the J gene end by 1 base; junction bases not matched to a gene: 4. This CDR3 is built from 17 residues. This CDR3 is CASSPPNGQGSYNEQFF. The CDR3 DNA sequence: TGTGCCAGCTCACCACCAAACGGACAGGGGTCCTACAATGAGCAGTTCTTC. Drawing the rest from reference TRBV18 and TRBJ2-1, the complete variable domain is NAGVMQNPRHLVRRRGQEARLRCSPMKGHSHVYWYRQLPEEGLKFMVYLQKENIIDESGMPKERFSAEFPKEGPSILRIQQVVRGDSAAYFCASSPPNGQGSYNEQFFGPGTRLTVL.

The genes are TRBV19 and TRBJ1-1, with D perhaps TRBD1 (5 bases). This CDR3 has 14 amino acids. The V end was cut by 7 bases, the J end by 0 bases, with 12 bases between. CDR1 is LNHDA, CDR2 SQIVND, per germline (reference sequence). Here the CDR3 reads CASTPGHLNTEAFF. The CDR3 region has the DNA TGTGCCAGTACCCCCGGACACTTGAACACTGAAGCTTTCTTT.

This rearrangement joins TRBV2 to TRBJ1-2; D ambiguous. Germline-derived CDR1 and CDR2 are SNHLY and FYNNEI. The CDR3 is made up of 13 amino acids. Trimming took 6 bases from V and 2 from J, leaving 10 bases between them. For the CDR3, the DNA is TGTGCCAGCAGAAAAAGTCAGAACTATGGCTACACCTTC. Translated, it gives CASRKSQNYGYTF.

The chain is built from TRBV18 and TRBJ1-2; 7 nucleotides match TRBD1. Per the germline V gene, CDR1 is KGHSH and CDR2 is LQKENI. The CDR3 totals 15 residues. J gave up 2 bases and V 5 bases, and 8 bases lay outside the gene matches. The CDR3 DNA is TGTGCCAGCTCAGGTCCTTCGACAGGGAACTATGGCTACACCTTC. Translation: CASSGPSTGNYGYTF.

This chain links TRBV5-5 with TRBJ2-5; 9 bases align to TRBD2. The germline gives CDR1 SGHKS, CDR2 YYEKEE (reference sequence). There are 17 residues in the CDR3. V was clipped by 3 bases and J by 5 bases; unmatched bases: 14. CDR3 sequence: CASSSGRAGGPAETQYF. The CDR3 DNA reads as TGTGCCAGCAGCTCTGGACGGGCGGGAGGGCCTGCGGAGACCCAGTACTTC.

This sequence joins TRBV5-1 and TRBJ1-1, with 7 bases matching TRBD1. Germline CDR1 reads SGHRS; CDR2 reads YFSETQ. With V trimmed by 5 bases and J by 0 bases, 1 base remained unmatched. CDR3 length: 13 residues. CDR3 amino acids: CASRGQMNTEAFF. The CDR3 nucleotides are TGCGCCAGCAGGGGACAGATGAACACTGAAGCTTTCTTT.

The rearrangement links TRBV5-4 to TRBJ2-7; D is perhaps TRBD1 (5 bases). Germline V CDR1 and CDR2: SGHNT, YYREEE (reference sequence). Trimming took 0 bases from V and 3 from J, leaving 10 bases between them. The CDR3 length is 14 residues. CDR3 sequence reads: CASSLVPDNYEQYF. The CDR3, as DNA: TGTGCCAGCAGCTTGGTTCCGGACAACTACGAGCAGTACTTC.

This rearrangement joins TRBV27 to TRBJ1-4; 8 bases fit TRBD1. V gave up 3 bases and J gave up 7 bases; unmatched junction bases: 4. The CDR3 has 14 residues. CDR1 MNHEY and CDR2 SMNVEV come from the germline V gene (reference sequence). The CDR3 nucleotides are TGTGCCAGCAGTTTCCAGGGGGCAGGTGAAAAACTGTTTTTT. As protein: CASSFQGAGEKLFF.

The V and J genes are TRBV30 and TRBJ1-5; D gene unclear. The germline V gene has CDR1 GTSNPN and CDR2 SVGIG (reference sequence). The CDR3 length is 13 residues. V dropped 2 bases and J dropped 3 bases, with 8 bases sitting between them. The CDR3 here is CAWSNSLNQPQHF. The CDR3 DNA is TGTGCCTGGAGTAACAGTCTCAATCAGCCCCAGCATTTT.

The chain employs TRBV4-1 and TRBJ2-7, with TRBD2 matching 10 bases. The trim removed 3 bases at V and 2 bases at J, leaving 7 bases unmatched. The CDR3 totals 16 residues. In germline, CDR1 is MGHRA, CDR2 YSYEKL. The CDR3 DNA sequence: TGCGCCAGCAGCCATTCTCCCCTAGCGGGAGCCTACGAGCAGTACTTC. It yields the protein CASSHSPLAGAYEQYF.

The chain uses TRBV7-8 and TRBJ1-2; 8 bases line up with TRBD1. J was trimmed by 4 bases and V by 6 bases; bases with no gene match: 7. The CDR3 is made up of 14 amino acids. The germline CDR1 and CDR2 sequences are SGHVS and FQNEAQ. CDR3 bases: TGTGCCAGCAGTTTGGGACAGGCTGTCTATGGCTACACCTTC. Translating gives CASSLGQAVYGYTF.

CDR3 coding DNA: TGTGCCAGCAGCTTAACTAGCGGGATTGAGACCCAGTACTTC. It encodes CASSLTSGIETQYF. The J gene is TRBJ2-5, the V gene TRBV7-7, with 10 bases matching TRBD2. Germline CDR1 is SSHAT and CDR2 is FNYEAQ (reference sequence). Trimming took 2 bases from V and 5 from J; bases not matched to a gene: 2. The CDR3 consists of 14 residues.

CDR3 sequence reads: CASSARSSGRLSEQFF. The DNA of the CDR3 is TGTGCCAGCAGCGCTAGGAGCAGCGGGAGGTTAAGTGAGCAGTTCTTC. V is TRBV9 and J is TRBJ2-1; 9 nucleotides align to TRBD2. Germline-derived CDR1 and CDR2 are SGDLS and YYNGEE. Trimming removed 3 bases from V and 9 bases from J; junction bases left unmatched: 13. This CDR3 spans 16 amino acids. The complete variable domain, with remaining parts taken from reference TRBV9 and TRBJ2-1, reads DSGVTQTPKHLITATGQRVTLRCSPRSGDLSVYWYQQSLDQGLQFLIQYYNGEERAKGNILERFSAQQFPDLHSELNLSSLELGDSALYFCASSARSSGRLSEQFFGPGTRLTVL.

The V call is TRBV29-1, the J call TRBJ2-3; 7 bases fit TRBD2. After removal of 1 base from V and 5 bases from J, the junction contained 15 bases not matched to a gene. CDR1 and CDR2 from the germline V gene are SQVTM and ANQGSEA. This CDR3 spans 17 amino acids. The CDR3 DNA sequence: TGCAGCGTTGAAGGAGGTGGACTAGGGGTAGAGAGAGATACGCAGTATTTT. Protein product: CSVEGGGLGVERDTQYF.

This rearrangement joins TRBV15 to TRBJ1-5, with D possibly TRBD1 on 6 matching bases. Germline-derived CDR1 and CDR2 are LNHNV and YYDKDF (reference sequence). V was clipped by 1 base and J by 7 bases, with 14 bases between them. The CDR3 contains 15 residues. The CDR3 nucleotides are TGTGCCACCAGCAGAGGAGGGGCAGGGGTACAGCCCCAGCATTTT. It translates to CATSRGGAGVQPQHF.

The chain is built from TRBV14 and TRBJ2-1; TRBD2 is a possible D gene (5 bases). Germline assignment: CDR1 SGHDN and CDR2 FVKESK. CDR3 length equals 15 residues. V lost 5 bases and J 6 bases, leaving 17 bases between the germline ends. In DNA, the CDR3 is TGTGCCAGCAGCATAGCGAACTCCCCACCCAATGAGCAGTTCTTC. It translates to CASSIANSPPNEQFF.

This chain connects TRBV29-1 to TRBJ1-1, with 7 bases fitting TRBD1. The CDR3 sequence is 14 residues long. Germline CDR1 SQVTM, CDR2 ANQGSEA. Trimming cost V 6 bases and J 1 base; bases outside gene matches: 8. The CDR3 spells CSVGPDRANTEAFF. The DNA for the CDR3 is TGCAGCGTAGGCCCCGACAGGGCGAACACTGAAGCTTTCTTT.

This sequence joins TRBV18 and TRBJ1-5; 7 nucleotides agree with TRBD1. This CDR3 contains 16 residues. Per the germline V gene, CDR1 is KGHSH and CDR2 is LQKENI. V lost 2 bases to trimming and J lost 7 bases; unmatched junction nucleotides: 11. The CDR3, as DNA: TGTGCCAGCTCACCAACACTGGGGGACAGATCCCAGCCCCAGCATTTT. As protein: CASSPTLGDRSQPQHF.

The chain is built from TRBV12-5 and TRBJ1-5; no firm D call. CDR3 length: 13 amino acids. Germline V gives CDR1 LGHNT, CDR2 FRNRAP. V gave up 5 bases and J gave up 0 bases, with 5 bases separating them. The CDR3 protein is CASGQDSNQPQHF. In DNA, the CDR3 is TGTGCTAGTGGTCAGGATAGCAATCAGCCCCAGCATTTT.

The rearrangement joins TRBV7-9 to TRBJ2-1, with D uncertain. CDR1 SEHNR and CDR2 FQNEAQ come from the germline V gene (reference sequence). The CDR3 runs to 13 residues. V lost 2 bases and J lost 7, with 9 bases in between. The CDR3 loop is CASSLLRLNEQFF. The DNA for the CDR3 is TGTGCCAGCAGCTTACTGAGGTTAAATGAGCAGTTCTTC.

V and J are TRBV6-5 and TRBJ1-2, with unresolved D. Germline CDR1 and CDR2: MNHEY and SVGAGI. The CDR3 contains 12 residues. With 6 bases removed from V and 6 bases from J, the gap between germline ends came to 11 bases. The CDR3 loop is CASSRRTDGYTF. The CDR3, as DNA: TGTGCCAGCAGCAGGAGGACCGATGGCTACACCTTC.

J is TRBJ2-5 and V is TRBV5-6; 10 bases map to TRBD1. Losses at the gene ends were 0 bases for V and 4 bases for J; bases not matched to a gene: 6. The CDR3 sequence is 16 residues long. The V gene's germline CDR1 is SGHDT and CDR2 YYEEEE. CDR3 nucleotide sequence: TGTGCCAGCAGCTTGGGTTGGGACAGGGGCGCAGAGACCCAGTACTTC. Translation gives CASSLGWDRGAETQYF.